These 4 T cell receptor beta chains came from one sample sequenced in a study of lymphopenia after photon versus proton radiotherapy. Repertoires were generated with immunoSEQ multiplex PCR, while TCRdb's copy carries only in-frame clones and drops some. The table includes around 30,000 clones, 87% detected once. The input for sequencing was peripheral blood, taken from a patient treated with proton-based radiotherapy. The receptors come from a woman between 55 and 75 years old with cholangiocarcinoma. Some clones in this sample may be carry-over from other donors' samples.

The rearrangement joins TRBV5-1 to TRBJ1-4; a possible D gene is TRBD1 (5 bases). Germline V gene data show CDR1 as SGHRS and CDR2 as YFSETQ. There are 13 residues in the CDR3. Trimming cost V 4 bases and J 8 bases, with 12 bases left between them. This chain's CDR3 is CASSVGGYEKLFF. Written as DNA, the CDR3 is TGCGCCAGCAGCGTGGGGGGGTACGAAAAACTGTTTTTT.

The gene calls are TRBV5-8 and TRBJ2-5; possibly TRBD1 or TRBD2 for D (6 bases each). Per the germline V gene, CDR1 is SGHTS and CDR2 is YDEGEE. V dropped 2 bases and J dropped 5 bases, with 13 bases sitting between them. CDR3 length: 14 amino acids. The CDR3 reads CASSFWGARETQYF. DNA of the CDR3: TGTGCCAGCAGCTTTTGGGGGGCGCGGGAGACCCAGTACTTC. The full variable domain, completed using reference TRBV5-8 and TRBJ2-5, is EAGVTQSPTHLIKTRGQQATLRCSPISGHTSVYWYQQALGLGLQFLLWYDEGEERNRGNFPPRFSGRQFPNYSSELNVNALELEDSALYLCASSFWGARETQYFGPGTRLLVL.

V is TRBV10-1 and J is TRBJ2-2; 7 positions match TRBD2. CDR1 WNHNN and CDR2 SYGVQD come from the germline V gene (reference sequence). With 0 bases clipped from V and 6 bases from J, the junction kept 7 bases outside the gene matches. This CDR3 is 16 amino acids long. CDR3 loop: CASSESGGGPAGELFF. In DNA, the CDR3 is TGCGCCAGCAGTGAGTCTGGGGGAGGGCCCGCCGGGGAGCTGTTTTTT.

The rearrangement uses TRBV7-9 and TRBJ2-5, with 10 bases aligning to TRBD2. V gave up 3 bases and J gave up 5 bases; unmatched junction bases: 6. Germline assignment: CDR1 SEHNR and CDR2 FQNEAQ (reference sequence). The CDR3 totals 15 residues. As DNA, the CDR3 is TGTGCCAGCAGCTTCCTAGCGGGAGACCTGGAGACCCAGTACTTC. Translated: CASSFLAGDLETQYF.